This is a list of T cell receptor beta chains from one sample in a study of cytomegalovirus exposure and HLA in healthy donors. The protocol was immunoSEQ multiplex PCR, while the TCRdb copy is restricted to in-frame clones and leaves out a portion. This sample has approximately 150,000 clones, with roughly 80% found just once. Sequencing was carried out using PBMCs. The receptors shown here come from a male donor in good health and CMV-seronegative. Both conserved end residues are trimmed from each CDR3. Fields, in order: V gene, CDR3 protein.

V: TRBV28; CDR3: ASSRQGAPGAYYEQY
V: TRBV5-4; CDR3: ASSLPGSEVKGDEQF
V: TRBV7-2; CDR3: ASSLGPNMNTEAF
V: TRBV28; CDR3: ASSSPAGRGNEQF
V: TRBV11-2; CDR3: ASSLDRGYSYEQY
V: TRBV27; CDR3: ASSLSSQGAQGSPLH
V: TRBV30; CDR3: AWTTGFTQPQH
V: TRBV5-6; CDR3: ASSLEGGVTDTQY
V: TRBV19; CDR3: ASQEGGDPLH
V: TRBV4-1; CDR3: ASSPRGNQPQH
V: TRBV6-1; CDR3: ASRAGTGGRDEQY
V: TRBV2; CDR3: ASSAPNEQY
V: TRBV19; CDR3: ASSIMWSGGAGAGELF
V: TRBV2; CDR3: ASGTSWGETQY
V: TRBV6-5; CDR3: ASSYQGRGPEQY
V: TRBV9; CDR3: ASNSYNYGYT
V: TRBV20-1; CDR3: SVVGRQAQY
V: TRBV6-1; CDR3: ASPVVSYNEQF
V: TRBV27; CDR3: ASSLWFGENSNQPQH
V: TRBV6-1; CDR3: ASRRGGLTDTQY
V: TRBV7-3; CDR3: ASSSGDNEQF
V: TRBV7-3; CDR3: ASSLGGPGNTIY
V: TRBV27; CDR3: ASSPTPGGEWGEQY
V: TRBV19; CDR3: ASSRTSGSYEQY
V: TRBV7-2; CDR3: ASTKGGAGVYEQY
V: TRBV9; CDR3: ASSVLSGGSTDTQY
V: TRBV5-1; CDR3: ASSLVLGGDAF
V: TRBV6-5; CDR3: ASSRGYSGNTIY
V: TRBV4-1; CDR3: ASSLGTGGGQPQH
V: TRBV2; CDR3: ASTGGELAGGGTGELF
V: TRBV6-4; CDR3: ASRARGQGDTGELF
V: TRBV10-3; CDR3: ATGLAGSYEQY
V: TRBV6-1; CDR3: ASSDLTGGNTEAF
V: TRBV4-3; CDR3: ASSPGLAAPGETQY
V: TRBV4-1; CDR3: ASSQEAGPNYGYT
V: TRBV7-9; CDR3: ASNEQGYGYT
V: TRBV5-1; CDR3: ASSLGPSGGAEDTQY
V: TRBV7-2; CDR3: ASSLRAGDTF
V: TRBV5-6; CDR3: ASSRTDTQY
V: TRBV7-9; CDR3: ASSLIVQVGHEKLF
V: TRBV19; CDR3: ASSITGGIYEQY
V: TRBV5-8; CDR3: ASSRDRGETQY
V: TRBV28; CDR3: ASSSPDRGHHTQY
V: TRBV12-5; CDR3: ASGLGLDRGEQY